The present T cell receptor (beta chain) was sequenced within a study of CD4 T cells in relation to SARS-CoV-2 and coronaviruses. About the study: PBMCs were cultured with antigen for nine to ten days before TCR beta sequencing.

Sequencing used immunoSEQ multiplex PCR; TCRdb keeps in-frame clones, though not all of them. This table has 26,000 or so clones, about 80% appearing once. CD4+ T cells from unexposed donors were obtained before the COVID-19 pandemic (2011-2018). CD4+ T cells were isolated from the cells after around eleven days of culture. Cells permitting, SARS-CoV-2 S/N and four cold-coronavirus spikes were tested on unexposed-donor CD4+ T cells. Per the germline V gene, CDR1 is MNHNS and CDR2 is SASEGT. The CDR3 loop spans 14 amino acids. V shed 7 bases and J 4 bases; nucleotides not matched to a gene: 9. A remark on this clone: Its antigen is unknown.

This chain connects TRBV6-1 to TRBJ1-2; 7 bases match TRBD1. Material for sequencing was CD4+ T cells from PBMCs, cultured in vitro. This TCR was recovered from a human donor in good health. In DNA form, the CDR3 reads TGTGCCAGCAAAGATGAGACAGGGCGCTATGGCTACACCTTC. Translated: CASKDETGRYGYTF.